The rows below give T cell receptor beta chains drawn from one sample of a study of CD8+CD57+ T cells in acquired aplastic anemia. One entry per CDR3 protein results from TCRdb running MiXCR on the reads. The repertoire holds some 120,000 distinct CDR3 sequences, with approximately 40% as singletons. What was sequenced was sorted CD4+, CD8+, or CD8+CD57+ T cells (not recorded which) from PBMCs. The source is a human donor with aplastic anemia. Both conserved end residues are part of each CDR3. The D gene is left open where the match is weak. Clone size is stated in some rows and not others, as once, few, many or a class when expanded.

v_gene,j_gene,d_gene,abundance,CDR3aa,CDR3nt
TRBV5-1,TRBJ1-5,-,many,CASSLEGVGNQPQHF,TGCGCCAGCAGCTTGGAGGGTGTAGGGAATCAGCCCCAGCATTTT
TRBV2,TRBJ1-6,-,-,CASKQGPAPLHF,TGTGCCAGCAAACAGGGACCGGCACCCCTCCACTTT
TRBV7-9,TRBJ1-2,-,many,CASSLAKGYTF,TGTGCCAGCAGCCTAGCCAAAGGCTACACCTTC
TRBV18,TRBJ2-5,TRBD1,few,CASSPGTGVQETQYF,TGTGCCAGCTCACCCGGGACAGGGGTGCAAGAGACCCAGTACTTC
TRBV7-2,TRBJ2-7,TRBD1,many,CASSSTTGTGHEQYF,TGTGCCAGCAGTTCTACTACCGGGACAGGCCACGAGCAGTACTTC
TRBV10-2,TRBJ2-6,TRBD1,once,CASSETGGPSGANVLTF,TGCGCCAGCAGTGAAACAGGGGGGCCCTCTGGGGCCAACGTCCTGACTTTC
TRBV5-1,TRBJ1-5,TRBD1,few,CASSLGPGGQPQHF,TGCGCCAGCAGCTTGGGCCCAGGGGGTCAGCCCCAGCATTTT
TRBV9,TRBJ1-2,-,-,CASRAGINGDGYTF,TGTGCCAGCAGGGCCGGGATTAATGGGGATGGCTACACCTTC
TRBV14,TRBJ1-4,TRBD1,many,CASSPDRRNEKLFF,TGTGCCAGCAGCCCGGACAGGAGGAATGAAAAACTGTTTTTT
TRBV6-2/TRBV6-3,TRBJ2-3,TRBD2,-,CASRKSGGSDTQYF,TGTGCCAGCAGAAAAAGCGGGGGGTCAGATACGCAGTATTTT
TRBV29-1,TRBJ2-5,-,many,CSGVQGRLQETQYF,TGCAGCGGTGTCCAGGGGCGGCTCCAAGAGACCCAGTACTTC
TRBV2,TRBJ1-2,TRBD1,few,CASSETGQEYYGYTF,TGTGCCAGCAGTGAAACCGGACAGGAATACTATGGCTACACCTTC
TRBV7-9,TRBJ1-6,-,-,CASSLPGGNRSPLHF,TGTGCCAGCAGCTTACCCGGCGGTAATCGGTCACCCCTCCACTTT
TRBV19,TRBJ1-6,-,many,CASSLGRTAQGYNSPLHF,TGTGCCAGTAGTCTCGGCCGGACCGCGCAGGGATATAATTCACCCCTCCACTTT
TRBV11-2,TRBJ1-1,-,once,CASLGQWNTEAFF,TGTGCCAGCCTAGGACAGTGGAACACTGAAGCTTTCTTT
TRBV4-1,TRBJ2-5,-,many,CASSQARIGETQYF,TGCGCCAGCAGCCAAGCAAGGATTGGAGAGACCCAGTACTTC
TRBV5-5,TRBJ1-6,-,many,CASSDETGNNSPLHF,TGTGCCAGCAGCGACGAGACAGGAAATAATTCACCCCTCCACTTT
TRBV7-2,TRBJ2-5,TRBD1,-,CASSIRQGQETQYF,TGTGCCAGCAGCATCCGACAGGGGCAAGAGACCCAGTACTTC
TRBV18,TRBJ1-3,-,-,CASSTKGLGSSGNTIYF,TGTGCCAGCTCAACCAAAGGTCTGGGGAGCTCTGGAAACACCATATATTTT
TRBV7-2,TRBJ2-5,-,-,CASSLARGAQETQYF,TGTGCCAGCAGCTTAGCCAGGGGGGCCCAAGAGACCCAGTACTTC
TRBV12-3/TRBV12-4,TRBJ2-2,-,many,CASRGIRGGGELFF,TGTGCCAGCAGGGGCATTAGGGGGGGCGGGGAGCTGTTTTTT
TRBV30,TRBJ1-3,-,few,CAWSPGAKKGNTIYF,TGTGCCTGGAGCCCCGGGGCCAAGAAAGGAAACACCATATATTTT
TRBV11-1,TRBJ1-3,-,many,CASSLGGRGISGNTIYF,TGTGCCAGCAGCTTGGGGGGACGGGGAATCTCTGGAAACACCATATATTTT
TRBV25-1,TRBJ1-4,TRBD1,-,CASSSWTGENEKLFF,TGTGCCAGCAGCTCGTGGACAGGGGAAAATGAAAAACTGTTTTTT
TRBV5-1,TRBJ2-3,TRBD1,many,CASSLASGTDTDTQYF,TGCGCCAGCAGCTTGGCGTCGGGGACAGACACAGATACGCAGTATTTT
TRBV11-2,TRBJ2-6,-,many,CASSPTGRTGANVLTF,TGTGCCAGCAGCCCTACAGGGCGCACTGGGGCCAACGTCCTGACTTTC
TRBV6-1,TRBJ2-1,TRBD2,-,CASSGPVAGGPNEQFF,TGTGCCAGCAGTGGACCCGTAGCGGGGGGGCCCAATGAGCAGTTCTTC
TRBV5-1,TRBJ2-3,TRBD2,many,CASSSLAGDTQYF,TGCGCCAGCAGCTCCCTAGCGGGGGATACGCAGTATTTT
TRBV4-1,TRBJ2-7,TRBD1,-,CASSQAGTGTYEQYF,TGCGCCAGCAGCCAAGCCGGGACAGGTACCTACGAGCAGTACTTC